This T cell receptor (beta chain) was captured in a study of T cells in localized non-small cell lung cancer. With V trimmed by 2 bases and J by 4 bases, 9 bases remained unmatched. This CDR3 region has 16 residues. CDR1 is KGHSH, CDR2 LQKENI, per germline. The table came from immunoSEQ multiplex PCR; TCRdb's copy has only in-frame clones and leaves some out. The repertoire consists of 3,500 to 4,500 clones, with about 30% occurring once and the leading ten covering approximately 7%. The source was normal lung tissue next to the tumor, collected before any cancer treatment. The chain links TRBV18 to TRBJ2-7; 9 nucleotides line up with TRBD1. The clonotype comes from a woman aged 40 to 75 with stage I lung adenocarcinoma. CDR3 in DNA: TGTGCCAGCTCACCAGAGGGACAGGGCTATGCTTACGAGCAGTACTTC. Encoded protein: CASSPEGQGYAYEQYF.